This section outlines one TCR beta chain sequence together with its context. Using immunoSEQ multiplex PCR, the repertoire was profiled, and TCRdb retains in-frame clones only, with some absent. The table has about 160,000 clones, 70% to 90% seen once. The V gene lost 0 bases and the J gene lost 1 base, with 7 bases spanning the gap. Germline lookup yields CDR1 KGHSH and CDR2 LQKENI. There are 15 residues in the CDR3. This sample is drawn from a study of cytomegalovirus exposure and HLA in healthy donors. Study at large: The use of the same platform for the 95 to 150 validation repertoires and the roughly 630 first-cohort repertoires was reported by a later analysis.

V is TRBV18 and J is TRBJ1-5, with a possible D match to TRBD1 (6 bases). The sequence was collected from a young man in good health and CMV-seronegative. Sequenced: PBMCs. CDR3 DNA sequence: TGTGCCAGCTCACCACCGGGGGCAAGCAATCAGCCCCAGCATTTT. It codes for CASSPPGASNQPQHF.